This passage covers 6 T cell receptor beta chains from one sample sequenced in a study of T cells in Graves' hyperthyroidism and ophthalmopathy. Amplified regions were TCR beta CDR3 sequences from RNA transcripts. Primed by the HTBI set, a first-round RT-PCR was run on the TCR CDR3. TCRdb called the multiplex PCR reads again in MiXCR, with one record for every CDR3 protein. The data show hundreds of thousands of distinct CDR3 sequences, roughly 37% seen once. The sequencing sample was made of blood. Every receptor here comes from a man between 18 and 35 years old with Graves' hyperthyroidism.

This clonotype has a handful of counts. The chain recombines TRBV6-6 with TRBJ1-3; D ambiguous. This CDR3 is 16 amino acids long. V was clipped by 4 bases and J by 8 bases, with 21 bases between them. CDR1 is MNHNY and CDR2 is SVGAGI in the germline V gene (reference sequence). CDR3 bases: TGTGCCAGCAGTTCGAACCCCACAGTACCCGGGGACACCATATATTTT. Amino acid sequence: CASSSNPTVPGDTIYF.

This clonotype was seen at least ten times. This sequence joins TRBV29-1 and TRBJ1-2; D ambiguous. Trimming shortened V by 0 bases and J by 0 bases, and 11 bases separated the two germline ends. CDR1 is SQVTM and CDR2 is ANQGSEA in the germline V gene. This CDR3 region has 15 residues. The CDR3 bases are TGCAGCGTTGAAGATCGGCAGGATACTAACTATGGCTACACCTTC. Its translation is CSVEDRQDTNYGYTF.

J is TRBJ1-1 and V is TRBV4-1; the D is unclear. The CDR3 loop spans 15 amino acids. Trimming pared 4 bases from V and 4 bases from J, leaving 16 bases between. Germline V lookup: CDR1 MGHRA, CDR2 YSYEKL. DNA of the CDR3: TGCGCCAGCAGCCCCCAGGATCGAGATATCACTGAAGCTTTCTTT. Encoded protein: CASSPQDRDITEAFF.

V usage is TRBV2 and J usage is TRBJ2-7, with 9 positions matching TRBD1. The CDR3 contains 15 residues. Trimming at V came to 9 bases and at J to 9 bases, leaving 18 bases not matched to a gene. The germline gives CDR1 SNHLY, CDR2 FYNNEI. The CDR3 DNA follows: TGTGCCAGAGGAACGCCGGGACAGGGAGGACTCGTGCAGTACTTC. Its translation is CARGTPGQGGLVQYF. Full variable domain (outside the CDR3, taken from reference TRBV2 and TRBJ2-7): EPEVTQTPSHQVTQMGQEVILRCVPISNHLYFYWYRQILGQKVEFLVSFYNNEISEKSEIFDDQFSVERPDGSNFTLKIRSTKLEDSAMYFCARGTPGQGGLVQYFGPGTRLTVT.

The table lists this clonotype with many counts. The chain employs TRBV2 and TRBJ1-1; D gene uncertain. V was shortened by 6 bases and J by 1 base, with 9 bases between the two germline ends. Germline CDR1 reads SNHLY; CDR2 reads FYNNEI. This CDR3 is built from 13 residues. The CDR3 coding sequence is TGTGCCAGCAGAAGGACTGAGAACACTGAAGCTTTCTTT. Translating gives CASRRTENTEAFF. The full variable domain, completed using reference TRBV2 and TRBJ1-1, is EPEVTQTPSHQVTQMGQEVILRCVPISNHLYFYWYRQILGQKVEFLVSFYNNEISEKSEIFDDQFSVERPDGSNFTLKIRSTKLEDSAMYFCASRRTENTEAFFGQGTRLTVV.

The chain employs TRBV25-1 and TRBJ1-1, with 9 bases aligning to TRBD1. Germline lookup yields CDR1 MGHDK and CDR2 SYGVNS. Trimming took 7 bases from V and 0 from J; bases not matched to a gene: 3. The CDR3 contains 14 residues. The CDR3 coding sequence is TGTGCCAGCAAGCGGACAGGGGTGAACACTGAAGCTTTCTTT. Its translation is CASKRTGVNTEAFF.